These 16 T cell receptor beta chains share one sample of origin, sequenced in a study of brain T cells in children with intractable seizures (dated by TCRdb to about 2021). The intended sense of this specimen's time point label: resected brain tissue, or blood drawn just prior to surgery. Library method: the immunoSEQ multiplex PCR assay. TCRdb limited this immuneACCESS table to in-frame rearrangements with V and J called. A share of clones is missing; checked studies link under half to unresolved V genes, and the rest is unexplained. Across this sample there are 110,000 or so clones, with roughly 92% seen only once. Under 4.5% of the sample is in the top ten clones. The material sequenced was peripheral blood, taken at surgery. The origin of the receptors is a boy under three years old with hemimegalencephaly and intractable seizures.

This clone is a singleton in its sample. The chain has TRBV7-3 and TRBJ1-2; D remains ambiguous. The germline CDR1 and CDR2 sequences are SGHTA and FQGTGA. V lost 2 bases, J lost 0 bases, and 10 bases lay in between. This CDR3 contains 15 residues. This chain's CDR3 is CASSLGASSNYGYTF. The DNA for the CDR3 is TGTGCCAGCAGCTTAGGCGCATCTTCTAACTATGGCTACACCTTC.

This chain uses TRBV7-6 with TRBJ1-1; TRBD1 might be the D (6 bases). Germline loops: CDR1 SGHVS, CDR2 FNYEAQ. V shed 0 bases and J shed 0 bases, with 8 bases lying between them. The CDR3 loop spans 15 amino acids. The CDR3 nucleotides are TGTGCCAGCAGCTTAGCGGGGGGGCTGAACACTGAAGCTTTCTTT. This codes for CASSLAGGLNTEAFF.

The genes are TRBV19 and TRBJ2-3; 10 positions match TRBD1. The ends lost 3 bases at V and 5 bases at J; junction bases unmatched: 8. Germline-derived CDR1 and CDR2 are LNHDA and SQIVND (reference sequence). The CDR3 contains 16 residues. As DNA, the CDR3 is TGTGCCAGTAGTATCTCCGGGACAGGGGTCCAAGATACGCAGTATTTT. Its protein is CASSISGTGVQDTQYF.

The rearrangement uses TRBV1 and TRBJ1-2. TRBV1 is reported as a pseudogene. The CDR3 runs to 16 residues. CDR3 in DNA: TGCACCAGCAGCCATCGGGGGGCTAGTGCTAACTATGGCTACACCTTC. Its protein product is CTSSHRGASANYGYTF.

The chain couples TRBV5-1 to TRBJ2-7, with 7 bases identical to TRBD2. CDR3 length: 15 amino acids. Trimming cost V 4 bases and J 0 bases; bases outside gene matches: 7. Germline V gives CDR1 SGHRS, CDR2 YFSETQ. The CDR3 region has the DNA TGCGCCAGCAGCACCGGACTAGTCGGCTCCTACGAGCAGTACTTC. Its protein product is CASSTGLVGSYEQYF.

The chain recombines TRBV6-5 with TRBJ2-7; no definite D call. The germline V gene encodes CDR1 MNHEY and CDR2 SVGAGI. Trimming took 6 bases from V and 6 from J, leaving 15 bases between them. This CDR3 comprises 13 residues. CDR3 amino acids: CASSADGWGEQYF. The CDR3 DNA follows: TGTGCCAGCAGCGCCGACGGGTGGGGCGAGCAGTACTTC.

The V and J genes are TRBV7-9 and TRBJ2-2; 10 bases are shared with TRBD2. The CDR3 loop spans 17 amino acids. With 3 bases clipped from V and 4 bases from J, the junction kept 8 bases outside the gene matches. The germline V gene has CDR1 SEHNR and CDR2 FQNEAQ (reference sequence). This chain's CDR3 is CASSLKREGPGTGELFF. Written as DNA, the CDR3 is TGTGCCAGCAGCTTGAAGCGGGAGGGCCCGGGCACCGGGGAGCTGTTTTTT.

The chain is built from TRBV5-4 and TRBJ1-2; a weak D match, TRBD1 (6 bases). This CDR3 region has 14 residues. The V gene's germline CDR1 is SGHNT and CDR2 YYREEE (reference sequence). The V end was cut by 5 bases, the J end by 2 bases, with 13 bases between. In DNA, the CDR3 is TGTGCCAGCAGACGACCCGGGACAAACTATGGCTACACCTTC. This translates into CASRRPGTNYGYTF.

This clone was picked up a small number of times. The chain recombines TRBV3-1 (or the pseudogene TRBV3-2) with TRBJ2-3; 10 nucleotides line up with TRBD2. Looked up from germline, CDR1 is LGHDT and CDR2 is YNNKEL (reference sequence). V dropped 0 bases and J dropped 4; count of bases not matched to a gene: 4. This CDR3 has 16 amino acids. CDR3 region: CASSQEGLAPPDTQYF. The DNA of the CDR3 is TGTGCCAGCAGCCAAGAGGGACTAGCGCCGCCAGATACGCAGTATTTT.

The chain uses TRBV9 and TRBJ2-3; D call uncertain. Germline V lookup: CDR1 SGDLS, CDR2 YYNGEE. The V end was cut by 0 bases, the J end by 0 bases, with 8 bases between. This CDR3 is built from 15 residues. The CDR3 DNA sequence: TGTGCCAGCAGCGTAGCGGCTTCCAGCACAGATACGCAGTATTTT. Translating gives CASSVAASSTDTQYF. Variable domain in full (rest from reference TRBV9 and TRBJ2-3): DSGVTQTPKHLITATGQRVTLRCSPRSGDLSVYWYQQSLDQGLQFLIQYYNGEERAKGNILERFSAQQFPDLHSELNLSSLELGDSALYFCASSVAASSTDTQYFGPGTRLTVL.

V and J are TRBV28 and TRBJ2-3; D not resolved. The V end lost 7 bases, the J end lost 2 bases, and 13 bases lay between the germline ends. There are 14 residues in the CDR3. Germline CDR1 and CDR2: MDHEN and SYDVKM. DNA for the CDR3: TGTGCCAGCACCCCGGCTACAATCACAGATACGCAGTATTTT. Protein product: CASTPATITDTQYF. The variable domain in full, completed from reference TRBV28 and TRBJ2-3, reads DVKVTQSSRYLVKRTGEKVFLECVQDMDHENMFWYRQDPGLGLRLIYFSYDVKMKEKGDIPEGYSVSREKKERFSLILESASTNQTSMYLCASTPATITDTQYFGPGTRLTVL.

V and J are TRBV28 and TRBJ2-2; TRBD1 aligns across 9 bases. The CDR3 has 15 amino acids. V gave up 1 base and J gave up 7 bases; unmatched junction bases: 4. CDR1 is MDHEN and CDR2 is SYDVKM in the germline V gene. CDR3 loop: CASSLLDRGDGELFF. In nucleotides, the CDR3 is TGTGCCAGCAGTTTATTAGACAGGGGGGACGGGGAGCTGTTTTTT. Filled out from reference TRBV28 and TRBJ2-2, the complete variable domain reads DVKVTQSSRYLVKRTGEKVFLECVQDMDHENMFWYRQDPGLGLRLIYFSYDVKMKEKGDIPEGYSVSREKKERFSLILESASTNQTSMYLCASSLLDRGDGELFFGEGSRLTVL.

The DNA of the CDR3 is TGTGCCAGCAGTTTTCGGCCCCGGGAGTATAACTACAATGAGCAGTTCTTC. This gives the protein CASSFRPREYNYNEQFF. The genes are TRBV28 and TRBJ2-1, with a tentative D call TRBD2 (6 bases). Trimming removed 3 bases at V and 3 bases at J, with 18 bases between. The length of the CDR3 is 17 residues. Germline V gene data show CDR1 as MDHEN and CDR2 as SYDVKM.

This clone appeared once. V and J are TRBV3-1 (or the pseudogene TRBV3-2) and TRBJ2-5; no firm D call. V gave up 2 bases and J gave up 0 bases, with 16 bases separating them. The CDR3 extends over 17 amino acids. In germline, CDR1 is LGHDT, CDR2 YNNKEL (reference sequence). DNA of the CDR3: TGTGCCAGCAGCCAAAGGCTAACTCCGCCCTACCAAGAGACCCAGTACTTC. Its protein product is CASSQRLTPPYQETQYF.

The chain is built from TRBV28 and TRBJ1-4; no firm D call. The CDR3 has 18 residues. V was trimmed by 2 bases and J by 0 bases, leaving 16 bases between them. CDR1 MDHEN and CDR2 SYDVKM come from the germline V gene. CDR3 nucleotides: TGTGCCAGCAGTTTACGGCAGCGCATCCCTTCAACTAATGAAAAACTGTTTTTT. Translated: CASSLRQRIPSTNEKLFF.

V is TRBV29-1 and J is TRBJ1-2; 8 bases align to TRBD1. This CDR3 has 16 amino acids. Per germline, CDR1 SQVTM and CDR2 ANQGSEA. V trimming: 4 bases; J trimming: 3 bases; junction bases outside the gene matches: 13. This CDR3 reads CSVGARTGLFYYGYTF. As DNA, the CDR3 is TGCAGCGTTGGAGCTCGGACAGGGCTCTTTTACTATGGCTACACCTTC.